This T cell receptor beta chain was profiled in a study of blood T cell repertoires in COVID-19. Across the whole study: Collection of acute and convalescent COVID-19 samples took place in the United States, Italy and Spain. Nucleic acid was either cDNA or gDNA, and it came from T cells, B-cell-depleted T cells, or PBMCs.

How the authors handled the data: Amplification of reference gene primers was used by the study to estimate nucleated cell counts. Here immunoSEQ multiplex PCR was the method, and the copy in TCRdb shows in-frame clones only, minus some. That table furnishes V, J and clone size, whereas the DNA furnished D and trimming. This sample has some 95,000 clones, with approximately 90% found just once. The sequenced material came from peripheral blood. The receptor comes from a human donor with active COVID-19. The donor label of this sample is uncertain.

The CDR3 region is CASSLAVRERFHSPLHF. CDR3 in DNA: TGTGCCAGCAGCTTAGCTGTCAGGGAAAGGTTCCATTCACCCCTCCACTTT. The chain recombines TRBV7-6 with TRBJ1-6; a possible D gene is TRBD1 (5 bases). The CDR3 is 17 amino acids. V was shortened by 0 bases and J by 8 bases, with 17 bases between the two germline ends. Germline CDR1 reads SGHVS; CDR2 reads FNYEAQ.